This TCR beta chain emerged from a study of cytomegalovirus exposure and HLA in healthy donors. CDR1 SGDLS and CDR2 YYNGEE come from the germline V gene. The CDR3 consists of 13 residues. Between the trimmed V and J ends, which lost 3 bases and 4 bases, there was a span of 10 bases. As for this clone: Its antigen is still unknown.

Vbeta (60) and Jbeta (13) primers were used in the PCR. TCRdb's table, derived via immunoSEQ multiplex PCR, lists solely in-frame clones and lacks some. The data contain more than 110,000 clones, approximately 80% of them singletons. Study results and limitations: A classifier reportedly called cytomegalovirus status with high sensitivity and specificity. Sequencing artifact likely explains a cluster of highly shared sequence variants. Excluded: some indistinguishable V segments such as TRBV6-2 and TRBV6-3.

V usage is TRBV9 and J usage is TRBJ2-5; D unclear. The specimen was PBMCs. The receptor was derived from a male donor in good health and CMV-seronegative. This CDR3 reads CASSGAYSETQYF. CDR3 bases: TGTGCCAGCAGCGGGGCCTACTCAGAGACCCAGTACTTC.